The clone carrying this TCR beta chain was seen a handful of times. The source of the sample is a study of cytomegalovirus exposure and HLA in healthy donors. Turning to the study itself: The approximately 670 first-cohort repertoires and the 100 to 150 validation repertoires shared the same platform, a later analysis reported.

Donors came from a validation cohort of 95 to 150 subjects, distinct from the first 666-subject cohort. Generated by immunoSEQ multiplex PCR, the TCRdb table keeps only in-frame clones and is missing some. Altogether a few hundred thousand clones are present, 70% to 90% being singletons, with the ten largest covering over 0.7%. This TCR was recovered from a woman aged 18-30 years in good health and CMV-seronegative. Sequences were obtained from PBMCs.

The CDR3 nucleotides are TGTGCCAGTGGCCAGGGTGACACTGAAGCTTTCTTT. Residues: CASGQGDTEAFF. The V and J genes are TRBV19 and TRBJ1-1, with D possibly being TRBD1 (5 bases). CDR3 length equals 12 residues. Germline CDR1 reads LNHDA; CDR2 reads SQIVND (reference sequence). V was trimmed by 8 bases and J by 3 bases, leaving 10 bases between them.